This TCR beta chain comes out of a study of T-cell memory formation after mild COVID-19. Findings and caveats of the study: CD4+ bias marked clones expanding day 15 to 37, unlike balanced contracting clones.

Constant-segment primers and 5'RACE yielded cDNA libraries for TCR alpha and TCR beta, each carrying sample barcodes and UMIs. From the 5' RACE reads, TCRdb called clonotypes with MiXCR, one entry per CDR3 protein. The sample includes approximately 290,000 distinct CDR3 sequences, 19% of them seen just once. Germline V gene data show CDR1 as LNHDA and CDR2 as SQIVND (reference sequence). The V and J ends lost 9 bases and 3 bases respectively, with 12 bases between them. The CDR3 sequence is 13 residues long. This clonotype occurred a few times. Its matching antigen is unknown. The V call is TRBV19, the J call TRBJ2-1; TRBD1 or TRBD2 may be the D gene (6 bases each). The sequenced sample was PBMCs or a T cell subset sorted from them (not recorded which). The source is a man aged 18 to 29 who had mild COVID-19 (a few samples of this study predate the infection). Cell type and time point are not known. This CDR3 is CASAGQRYNEQFF. CDR3 DNA sequence: TGTGCCAGCGCGGGACAACGCTACAATGAGCAGTTCTTC. Looking up the rest from reference TRBV19 and TRBJ2-1 gives the full variable domain: DGGITQSPKYLFRKEGQNVTLSCEQNLNHDAMYWYRQDPGQGLRLIYYSQIVNDFQKGDIAEGYSVSREKKESFPLTVTSAQKNPTAFYLCASAGQRYNEQFFGPGTRLTVL.